These 14 T cell receptor beta chains share one sample of origin, sequenced in a study of T cell responses to AZD1222 COVID-19 vaccine. Repertoires were generated with immunoSEQ multiplex PCR, while TCRdb's copy carries only in-frame clones and drops some. This sample has some 150,000 clones, with about 93% found just once. Source: peripheral blood, taken on day 0 of AZD1222 vaccination. The receptors were sampled from an adult in good health.

This chain links TRBV18 with TRBJ1-1; the D is unclear. Between the trimmed V and J ends, which lost 3 bases and 1 base, there was a span of 18 bases. CDR3 size: 17 residues. The germline gives CDR1 KGHSH, CDR2 LQKENI. CDR3 sequence (DNA): TGTGCCAGCTCACCGCTTTTAACCAGGCGGCCGAACACTGAAGCTTTCTTT. Its translation: CASSPLLTRRPNTEAFF. The entire variable domain, with the rest obtained from reference TRBV18 and TRBJ1-1, is as follows: NAGVMQNPRHLVRRRGQEARLRCSPMKGHSHVYWYRQLPEEGLKFMVYLQKENIIDESGMPKERFSAEFPKEGPSILRIQQVVRGDSAAYFCASSPLLTRRPNTEAFFGQGTRLTVV.

The chain uses TRBV2 and TRBJ2-3, with D perhaps matching TRBD1 (5 bases). Germline V gene sequence: CDR1 SNHLY, CDR2 FYNNEI. This CDR3 has 13 amino acids. Trimming took off 6 bases at V and 4 bases at J, with 11 bases between the two ends. This CDR3 is CASRGPSPDTQYF. As DNA, the CDR3 is TGTGCCAGCAGGGGGCCATCCCCAGATACGCAGTATTTT.

The chain is built from TRBV7-9 and TRBJ2-1; TRBD2 agrees at 10 bases. CDR3 length: 15 amino acids. V lost 1 base, J lost 5 bases, and 2 bases stayed unmatched. Germline assignment: CDR1 SEHNR and CDR2 FQNEAQ (reference sequence). The DNA for the CDR3 is TGTGCCAGCAGCTTAGTAGCGGGAGGAAACAATGAGCAGTTCTTC. Its protein is CASSLVAGGNNEQFF.

The chain combines TRBV19 with TRBJ1-2; maybe TRBD1 (6 bases). Trimming removed 4 bases from V and 7 bases from J, with 13 bases in between. Germline V gene lookup returns CDR1 LNHDA and CDR2 SQIVND (reference sequence). The CDR3 covers 13 residues. The CDR3 region has the DNA TGTGCCAGTAGTAAGACCGGGGGGCCTGGCTACACCTTC. Its translation is CASSKTGGPGYTF.

CDR3 residues: CASSQAAGQSYEQYF. The CDR3 DNA is TGCGCCAGCAGCCAAGCGGCTGGACAGTCCTACGAGCAGTACTTC. The V gene is TRBV4-1, the J gene TRBJ2-7; possible D gene TRBD1, 6 bases. The CDR3 consists of 15 residues. Germline CDR1 reads MGHRA; CDR2 reads YSYEKL. The V end lost 1 base, the J end lost 1 base, and 11 bases lay between the germline ends.

The chain employs TRBV6-5 and TRBJ2-7, with D perhaps given as TRBD1 or TRBD2 (5 bases each). Per the germline V gene, CDR1 is MNHEY and CDR2 is SVGAGI. V lost 11 bases to trimming and J lost 0 bases, with 14 bases between them. This CDR3 region has 13 residues. The CDR3, as DNA: TGTGCCGAAAGGGACGGCAACTCCTACGAGCAGTACTTC. Its protein product is CAERDGNSYEQYF.

The chain uses TRBV4-2 and TRBJ1-4, with D possibly matching TRBD1 (5 bases). V was trimmed by 2 bases and J by 0 bases, leaving 10 bases between them. The CDR3 is 16 residues long. Germline loops: CDR1 LGHNA, CDR2 YNFKEQ. Written as DNA, the CDR3 is TGTGCCAGCAGCCAACACAGGCAATCAACTAATGAAAAACTGTTTTTT. Its translation: CASSQHRQSTNEKLFF.

V and J are TRBV7-9 and TRBJ1-1; unclear D gene. CDR1 is SEHNR, CDR2 FQNEAQ, per germline (reference sequence). This CDR3 has 13 amino acids. Trimming shortened V by 5 bases and J by 6 bases, and 13 bases separated the two germline ends. As DNA, the CDR3 is TGTGCCAGCAGCCGGGGTGGAGTCGCTGAAGCTTTCTTT. Translated, it gives CASSRGGVAEAFF.

DNA for the CDR3: TGTGCCAGCAGCCTACTCACTAGCGGGGGGGCGTATGAGCAGTTCTTC. Protein: CASSLLTSGGAYEQFF. This sequence joins TRBV27 and TRBJ2-1, with 13 nucleotides matching TRBD2. V dropped 6 bases and J dropped 8; count of bases not matched to a gene: 10. This CDR3 has 16 amino acids. CDR1 and CDR2 (germline): MNHEY, SMNVEV (reference sequence).

As DNA, the CDR3 is TGTGCCAGCAGCCGGGCCGGGACAGGGGACATTCAGTACTTC. Its translation: CASSRAGTGDIQYF. The chain links TRBV3-1 (or the pseudogene TRBV3-2) to TRBJ2-4; TRBD1 matches at 10 bases. The trim removed 4 bases at V and 8 bases at J, leaving 5 bases unmatched. The CDR3 loop spans 14 amino acids. The germline CDR1 and CDR2 sequences are LGHDT and YNNKEL (reference sequence).

For this clone: Different DNA sequences within this sample yield the same CDR3. J is TRBJ1-1 and V is TRBV18; D unresolved. Germline lookup yields CDR1 KGHSH and CDR2 LQKENI. There are 13 residues in the CDR3. V lost 3 bases, J lost 1 base, and 6 bases lay in between. CDR3 loop: CASSPPANTEAFF. In nucleotides, the CDR3 is TGTGCCAGCTCACCCCCAGCGAACACTGAAGCTTTCTTT.

The rearrangement joins TRBV24-1 to TRBJ2-1; D call uncertain. This CDR3 is 14 amino acids long. Trimming shortened V by 4 bases and J by 2 bases, and 8 bases separated the two germline ends. Germline V gene sequence: CDR1 KGHDR, CDR2 SFDVKD. The CDR3 bases are TGTGCCACCAGTGACTCTCAGACCTACAATGAGCAGTTCTTC. Its translation is CATSDSQTYNEQFF.

J is TRBJ1-2 and V is TRBV6-5; 7 positions agree with TRBD1. This CDR3 spans 12 amino acids. V lost 4 bases, J lost 7 bases, and 3 bases stayed unmatched. The V gene's germline CDR1 is MNHEY and CDR2 SVGAGI. Here the CDR3 reads CASSSYRGGYTF. In nucleotides, the CDR3 is TGTGCCAGCAGTTCATACAGGGGTGGCTACACCTTC.

The table lists this clone with a count of one. The V gene is TRBV2, the J gene TRBJ2-2; 8 bases map to TRBD2. The germline V gene has CDR1 SNHLY and CDR2 FYNNEI. The CDR3 has 20 amino acids. V lost 8 bases and J lost 0; bases outside the gene matches: 20. The CDR3 is CASSKRGSGSGGTNTGELFF. CDR3 DNA: TGTGCCAGCTCCAAGCGGGGGAGCGGGAGCGGGGGCACGAACACCGGGGAGCTGTTTTTT.